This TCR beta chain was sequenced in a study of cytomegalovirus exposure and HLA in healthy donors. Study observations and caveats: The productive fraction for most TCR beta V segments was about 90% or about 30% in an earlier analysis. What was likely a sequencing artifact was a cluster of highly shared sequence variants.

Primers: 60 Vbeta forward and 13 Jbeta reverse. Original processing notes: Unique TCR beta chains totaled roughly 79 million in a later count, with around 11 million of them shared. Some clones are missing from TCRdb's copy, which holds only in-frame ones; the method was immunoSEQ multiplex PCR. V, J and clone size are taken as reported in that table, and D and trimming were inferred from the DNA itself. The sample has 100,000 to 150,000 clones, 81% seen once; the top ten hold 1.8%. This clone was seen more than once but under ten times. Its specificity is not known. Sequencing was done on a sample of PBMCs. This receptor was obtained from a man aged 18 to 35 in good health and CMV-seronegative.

DNA of the CDR3: TGTGCCAGCAGGGGGACAGGGAACCAGCCCCAGCATTTT. Amino acids: CASRGTGNQPQHF. V gene TRBV6-5 combines with J gene TRBJ1-5, with 9 nucleotides matching TRBD1. Looked up from germline, CDR1 is MNHEY and CDR2 is SVGAGI. The CDR3 is 13 amino acids. J lost 7 bases, V lost 6 bases, and 4 bases had no gene match.